These T cell receptor beta chains were read from a single sample in a study of response to subunit inactivated influenza vaccine. TCRdb called the RT-PCR reads again in MiXCR, with one record for every CDR3 protein. Seen here are about half a million distinct CDR3 sequences, 9.5% to 12% observed once, and the top ten hold approximately 12%. Sequenced material: PBMCs from blood, taken roughly 6 weeks after vaccination. The receptors derive from a man aged 45 to 65 who received an inactivated influenza vaccine. CDR3s include the opening cysteine and the closing phenylalanine or tryptophan. A D gene is named only where the DNA matches it firmly. Clone size is given for some rows only: seen once, a few or many times, or a class if the clone is expanded.

D gene	V gene	J gene	clone size	CDR3 DNA	CDR3 protein
NA	TRBV3-1	TRBJ2-1	NA	TGTGCCAGCAGCTCCGCAGGTGGTGAGCAGTTCTTC	CASSSAGGEQFF
TRBD1	TRBV10-3	TRBJ2-3	many	TGTGCCATCAGTCCAGGGGGCGCGAGAACAGATACGCAGTATTTT	CAISPGGARTDTQYF
NA	TRBV7-2	TRBJ2-3	many	TGTGCCAGCAGCAAACGACCGGGGTTGGATACGCAGTATTTT	CASSKRPGLDTQYF
TRBD2	TRBV5-6	TRBJ2-1	many	TGTGCCAGCAGCCGGCTAGCGGGGGCCAATGAGCAGTTCTTC	CASSRLAGANEQFF
TRBD2	TRBV27	TRBJ2-5	NA	TGTGCCAGCAGTTCCCAACTAGCGAGCCAAGAGACCCAGTACTTC	CASSSQLASQETQYF
NA	TRBV5-1	TRBJ2-7	NA	TGCGCCAGCAGCCCAGACACCGGGCCCCATCTCTACGAGCAGTACTTC	CASSPDTGPHLYEQYF
NA	TRBV27	TRBJ2-3	few	TGTGCCAGCAGGTCGACCTCAGATACGCAGTATTTT	CASRSTSDTQYF
TRBD1	TRBV5-1	TRBJ2-7	many	TGCGCCAGCAGCTTTGGGACAGACTACGAGCAGTACTTC	CASSFGTDYEQYF
NA	TRBV12-3/TRBV12-4	TRBJ2-5	few	TGTGCCAGCAGTTTAGCGCTGGTCGACCAAGAGACCCAGTACTTC	CASSLALVDQETQYF
NA	TRBV20-1	TRBJ1-6	NA	TGCAGTGCCAGGGAACGAGGAGTGAATTCACCCCTCCACTTT	CSARERGVNSPLHF
TRBD2	TRBV12-3/TRBV12-4	TRBJ2-1	many	TGTGCCAGCAAGGGTGGTAGCGGGAGTCTATTTCGAAGTGAGCAGTTCTTC	CASKGGSGSLFRSEQFF
NA	TRBV18	TRBJ2-1	few	TGTGCCAGCTCACCACCGAACAGGCCTGCAGAGCAGCAGTTCTTC	CASSPPNRPAEQQFF
TRBD1	TRBV29-1	TRBJ2-3	many	TGCAGCGTTGTAGACAGGGGGCAAGGAGATACGCAGTATTTT	CSVVDRGQGDTQYF
NA	TRBV4-1	TRBJ2-7	NA	TGCGCCAGCAGCCAAGGGGGACTCCGGGACAGCCTCTCCTACGAGCAGTACTTC	CASSQGGLRDSLSYEQYF
TRBD1	TRBV10-3	TRBJ2-6	few	TGTGCCATCACAAGATCAGGGGGCGATGGGGCCAACGTCCTGACTTTC	CAITRSGGDGANVLTF
NA	TRBV7-9	TRBJ2-3	few	TGTGCCAGCAGCCCCCGAGGGACTCTTAGCACAGATACGCAGTATTTT	CASSPRGTLSTDTQYF
NA	TRBV12-3/TRBV12-4	TRBJ1-1	few	TGTGCCAGCAGTTACACAGGGTACACTGAAGCTTTCTTT	CASSYTGYTEAFF
TRBD1	TRBV5-1	TRBJ2-7	few	TGCGCCAGCAGCTTGGAGGGACAGCCAGAGCAGTACTTC	CASSLEGQPEQYF
TRBD2	TRBV5-1	TRBJ2-7	few	TGCGCCAGCAGCCCGGGGGGGGGACATTCCCCCTACGAGCAGTACTTC	CASSPGGGHSPYEQYF
TRBD1	TRBV5-1	TRBJ2-5	few	TGCGCCAGCAGCTTTAATCAACAGGGGGCCTTGGAGACCCAGTACTTC	CASSFNQQGALETQYF
TRBD2	TRBV20-1	TRBJ2-1	NA	TGCAGTGCTCAACCGGGACTAGGGTACAATGAGCAGTTCTTC	CSAQPGLGYNEQFF
NA	TRBV5-5	TRBJ2-3	NA	TGTGCCAGCAGCTTGGATGCGGGGGCCACAGATACGCAGTATTTT	CASSLDAGATDTQYF
TRBD1	TRBV10-3	TRBJ2-3	many	TGTGCCATCAGTGACTGGGGACAGGGCATGTCAGATACGCAGTATTTT	CAISDWGQGMSDTQYF
TRBD1	TRBV12-3/TRBV12-4	TRBJ2-5	NA	TGTGCCAGCAGTTCCAGGGACAGGTTTAGCCAAGAGACCCAGTACTTC	CASSSRDRFSQETQYF
NA	TRBV3-1	TRBJ2-1	many	TGTGCCAGCAGCCAAGATGGCCAGTACAATGAGCAGTTCTTC	CASSQDGQYNEQFF
TRBD2	TRBV6-2/TRBV6-3	TRBJ2-1	NA	TGTGCCAGCAGTTACAAGACTAGCCCCTACAATGAGCAGTTCTTC	CASSYKTSPYNEQFF
TRBD2	TRBV10-3	TRBJ2-7	many	TGTGCCATCAGTTCGGGGACTAGCGGGAACGAGCAGTACTTC	CAISSGTSGNEQYF
NA	TRBV5-5	TRBJ1-1	NA	TGTGCCAGCAGCTTCGGCAGGGTGAACACTGAAGCTTTCTTT	CASSFGRVNTEAFF
NA	TRBV7-6	TRBJ1-5	few	TGTGCCAGCAGCTTAGGGCAGGGGACGGGTCAGCCCCAGCATTTT	CASSLGQGTGQPQHF
NA	TRBV12-3/TRBV12-4	TRBJ1-1	NA	TGTGCCAGCAGTTTATCCCGGCCTGGGGTTGAAGCTTTCTTT	CASSLSRPGVEAFF
NA	TRBV20-1	TRBJ1-5	few	TGCAGTGCTAGAGGGGAGGGCAGGGTTTGGGGCAATCAGCCCCAGCATTTT	CSARGEGRVWGNQPQHF
TRBD1	TRBV11-2	TRBJ1-2	few	TGTGCCAGCAGCCGGACAGGTTCTCCGAGCGGCTACACCTTC	CASSRTGSPSGYTF
NA	TRBV11-2	TRBJ2-3	NA	TGTGCCAGCAGCATGGGCCCGACACCCACAGATACGCAGTATTTT	CASSMGPTPTDTQYF